A selection of T cell receptor beta chains follows, all from one sample in a study of blood T cells in healthy people across ages. TCRdb re-called the 5' RACE reads with MiXCR, one entry per CDR3 protein. The repertoire holds 700,000 or so distinct CDR3 sequences, with roughly 20% as singletons. The specimen was blood. The receptors here all came from a man between 65 and 85 years old in good health. The CDR3 runs from the conserved cysteine through the conserved F or W. D genes are given only for firm matches. Clone size is stated in some rows and not others, as once, few, many or a class when expanded.

clone_size: .; d_call: .; v_call: TRBV7-9; j_call: TRBJ2-4; cdr3_length: 13; cdr3_nt: TGTGCCAGCAGCTTGGGGGTGGGCTACATTCAGTACTTC; cdr3_aa: CASSLGVGYIQYF
clone_size: .; d_call: TRBD1; v_call: TRBV12-3/TRBV12-4; j_call: TRBJ2-2; cdr3_length: 14; cdr3_nt: TGTGCCAGCATCGGGACAGGGGAGGCCGGGGAGCTGTTTTTT; cdr3_aa: CASIGTGEAGELFF
clone_size: few; d_call: .; v_call: TRBV20-1; j_call: TRBJ2-4; cdr3_length: 14; cdr3_nt: TGCAGTGCTAGAGAACCCGGGGCCGAAAACATTCAGTACTTC; cdr3_aa: CSAREPGAENIQYF
clone_size: few; d_call: .; v_call: TRBV10-2; j_call: TRBJ2-1; cdr3_length: 13; cdr3_nt: TGCGCCAGCAGTGTGACTAGCTACAATGAGCAGTTCTTC; cdr3_aa: CASSVTSYNEQFF
clone_size: few; d_call: .; v_call: TRBV5-1; j_call: TRBJ2-7; cdr3_length: 15; cdr3_nt: TGCGCCAGCAGCCCAGGGGCCGATCGGTTTGGGGAGCAGTACTTC; cdr3_aa: CASSPGADRFGEQYF
clone_size: .; d_call: .; v_call: TRBV20-1; j_call: TRBJ2-1; cdr3_length: 13; cdr3_nt: TGCAGTGCACCGCCAGGGGCCTACAATGAGCAGTTCTTC; cdr3_aa: CSAPPGAYNEQFF
clone_size: .; d_call: .; v_call: TRBV4-1; j_call: TRBJ1-6; cdr3_length: 15; cdr3_nt: TGCGCCAGCAGCCAAGAGTACCAGATCGGGTCACCCCTCCACTTT; cdr3_aa: CASSQEYQIGSPLHF
clone_size: .; d_call: .; v_call: TRBV12-3/TRBV12-4; j_call: TRBJ2-3; cdr3_length: 12; cdr3_nt: TGTGCCAGCAGTCGGGCAGCGGATACGCAGTATTTT; cdr3_aa: CASSRAADTQYF
clone_size: few; d_call: .; v_call: TRBV28; j_call: TRBJ1-2; cdr3_length: 15; cdr3_nt: TGTGCCAGCAGTTCCCCAACCTCTGGTAACTATGGCTACACCTTC; cdr3_aa: CASSSPTSGNYGYTF
clone_size: few; d_call: .; v_call: TRBV18; j_call: TRBJ2-1; cdr3_length: 12; cdr3_nt: TGTGCCAGCTCACCAGGGGGTGGTGAGCAGTTCTTC; cdr3_aa: CASSPGGGEQFF
clone_size: many; d_call: .; v_call: TRBV29-1; j_call: TRBJ2-6; cdr3_length: 14; cdr3_nt: TGCAGCGTTGGGACTGGCTCTGGGGCCAACGTCCTGACTTTC; cdr3_aa: CSVGTGSGANVLTF
clone_size: .; d_call: .; v_call: TRBV6-5; j_call: TRBJ2-5; cdr3_length: 15; cdr3_nt: TGTGCCAGCAGTTACTCGGGGTCAGGCGGGGAGACCCAGTACTTC; cdr3_aa: CASSYSGSGGETQYF
clone_size: .; d_call: TRBD2; v_call: TRBV2; j_call: TRBJ2-1; cdr3_length: 17; cdr3_nt: TGTGCCAGCAGTGGTTATACTAGCGGGGGGGCTGGGTATAAGCAGTTCTTC; cdr3_aa: CASSGYTSGGAGYKQFF
clone_size: medium-sized; d_call: .; v_call: TRBV27; j_call: TRBJ1-2; cdr3_length: 14; cdr3_nt: TGTGCCAGCAGCGCAGGACAGACTAACTATGGCTACACCTTC; cdr3_aa: CASSAGQTNYGYTF
clone_size: .; d_call: TRBD2; v_call: TRBV5-8; j_call: TRBJ2-3; cdr3_length: 18; cdr3_nt: TGTGCCAGCAGCTTGGGGACTAGCGGGAGGGCTAGACCAGATACGCAGTATTTT; cdr3_aa: CASSLGTSGRARPDTQYF
clone_size: .; d_call: TRBD1; v_call: TRBV11-3; j_call: TRBJ1-4; cdr3_length: 16; cdr3_nt: TGCGCCAGCAGCTTAGATTCGGCCACAGGGGGCGGAAAACTGTTTTTT; cdr3_aa: CASSLDSATGGGKLFF
clone_size: .; d_call: TRBD1; v_call: TRBV9; j_call: TRBJ1-2; cdr3_length: 14; cdr3_nt: TGTGCCAGCAGGCCAGGGACAGTTAACTATGGCTACACCTTC; cdr3_aa: CASRPGTVNYGYTF
clone_size: few; d_call: .; v_call: TRBV11-3; j_call: TRBJ2-3; cdr3_length: 15; cdr3_nt: TGTGCCAGCAGCCTCGGAGGACTTTTCACAGATACGCAGTATTTT; cdr3_aa: CASSLGGLFTDTQYF
clone_size: once; d_call: .; v_call: TRBV20-1; j_call: TRBJ1-5; cdr3_length: 13; cdr3_nt: TGCAGTGCTAGAGAACAGGGAAATCAGCCCCAGCATTTT; cdr3_aa: CSAREQGNQPQHF
clone_size: few; d_call: TRBD2; v_call: TRBV20-1; j_call: TRBJ2-3; cdr3_length: 15; cdr3_nt: TGCAGTGCTAGCTCTAGCGGGGGACGCACAGATACGCAGTATTTT; cdr3_aa: CSASSSGGRTDTQYF
clone_size: few; d_call: .; v_call: TRBV20-1; j_call: TRBJ2-1; cdr3_length: 16; cdr3_nt: TGCAGTGCTAGAAGGGGGGACGGGCCTACCTACAATGAGCAGTTCTTC; cdr3_aa: CSARRGDGPTYNEQFF
clone_size: .; d_call: .; v_call: TRBV11-2; j_call: TRBJ2-3; cdr3_length: 13; cdr3_nt: TGTGCCAGCAGCCAGACCTACACAGATACGCAGTATTTT; cdr3_aa: CASSQTYTDTQYF
clone_size: .; d_call: TRBD1; v_call: TRBV6-4; j_call: TRBJ1-1; cdr3_length: 14; cdr3_nt: TGTGCCAGCAGTGATGGGACAGGGATGACTGAAGCTTTCTTT; cdr3_aa: CASSDGTGMTEAFF
clone_size: few; d_call: .; v_call: TRBV12-3/TRBV12-4; j_call: TRBJ1-6; cdr3_length: 13; cdr3_nt: TGTGCCAGCAGTTTAAAGGGCGATTCACCCCTCCACTTT; cdr3_aa: CASSLKGDSPLHF
clone_size: .; d_call: TRBD1; v_call: TRBV29-1; j_call: TRBJ2-5; cdr3_length: 14; cdr3_nt: TGCAGCGTGGATACAGGGGGTCTAGGAGAGACCCAGTACTTC; cdr3_aa: CSVDTGGLGETQYF
clone_size: .; d_call: TRBD1; v_call: TRBV7-7; j_call: TRBJ2-5; cdr3_length: 15; cdr3_nt: TGTGCCAGCAGCTTGACAGGGGTCGTCCAAGAGACCCAGTACTTC; cdr3_aa: CASSLTGVVQETQYF
clone_size: .; d_call: .; v_call: TRBV29-1; j_call: TRBJ2-1; cdr3_length: 14; cdr3_nt: TGCAGCGTTGGAATAGCGGGACAGGGCGGTGAGCAGTTCTTC; cdr3_aa: CSVGIAGQGGEQFF
clone_size: few; d_call: TRBD2; v_call: TRBV7-2; j_call: TRBJ2-3; cdr3_length: 14; cdr3_nt: TGTGCCAGCGGCGGGACTAGCGGGAGTGATACGCAGTATTTT; cdr3_aa: CASGGTSGSDTQYF
clone_size: .; d_call: .; v_call: TRBV20-1; j_call: TRBJ1-2; cdr3_length: 13; cdr3_nt: TGCAGTGGGGATGGGACACCTAACTATGGCTACACCTTC; cdr3_aa: CSGDGTPNYGYTF
clone_size: .; d_call: .; v_call: TRBV7-2; j_call: TRBJ1-4; cdr3_length: 15; cdr3_nt: TGTGCCAGCAGCTTAGACAGGGTTCCTAATGAAAAACTGTTTTTT; cdr3_aa: CASSLDRVPNEKLFF
clone_size: .; d_call: .; v_call: TRBV24-1; j_call: TRBJ1-5; cdr3_length: 15; cdr3_nt: TGTGCCACCAGTGAGCAGGGTTTCAACAATCAGCCCCAGCATTTT; cdr3_aa: CATSEQGFNNQPQHF
clone_size: .; d_call: TRBD2; v_call: TRBV4-3; j_call: TRBJ2-1; cdr3_length: 16; cdr3_nt: TGCGCCAGCAGCGCCACTAGCGGACGGGGGTCCAATGAGCAGTTCTTC; cdr3_aa: CASSATSGRGSNEQFF
clone_size: few; d_call: .; v_call: TRBV6-2/TRBV6-3; j_call: TRBJ2-3; cdr3_length: 14; cdr3_nt: TGTGCCAGCAGTTATACGGACAGAACAGATACGCAGTATTTT; cdr3_aa: CASSYTDRTDTQYF
clone_size: few; d_call: TRBD1; v_call: TRBV6-1; j_call: TRBJ1-1; cdr3_length: 14; cdr3_nt: TGTGCCAGCAGTGAATCGACGGCAGGGGGTTTAGCTTTCTTT; cdr3_aa: CASSESTAGGLAFF
clone_size: few; d_call: .; v_call: TRBV10-2; j_call: TRBJ2-1; cdr3_length: 12; cdr3_nt: TGCGCCAGCGAGGGACCAATCAATGAGCAGTTCTTC; cdr3_aa: CASEGPINEQFF
clone_size: few; d_call: .; v_call: TRBV4-1; j_call: TRBJ2-5; cdr3_length: 13; cdr3_nt: TGCGCCAGCAGCACCGACGGGTGGGAGACCCAGTACTTC; cdr3_aa: CASSTDGWETQYF
clone_size: many; d_call: .; v_call: TRBV10-3; j_call: TRBJ2-3; cdr3_length: 15; cdr3_nt: TGTGCCACTGGGACCGCCAATGGAGGAGGAGATACGCAGTATTTT; cdr3_aa: CATGTANGGGDTQYF
clone_size: few; d_call: TRBD1; v_call: TRBV29-1; j_call: TRBJ2-4; cdr3_length: 13; cdr3_nt: TGCAGCGTCGCCTGGACAGGGGAAAACATTCAGTACTTC; cdr3_aa: CSVAWTGENIQYF
clone_size: few; d_call: .; v_call: TRBV20-1; j_call: TRBJ1-1; cdr3_length: 17; cdr3_nt: TGCAGTGCTAGAGTTATCAGGGTTGGGGCGCAGGGCACTGAAGCTTTCTTT; cdr3_aa: CSARVIRVGAQGTEAFF
clone_size: .; d_call: .; v_call: TRBV5-1; j_call: TRBJ2-1; cdr3_length: 13; cdr3_nt: TGCGCCAGCTCCATGGATCACTACAATGAGCAGTTCTTC; cdr3_aa: CASSMDHYNEQFF
clone_size: many; d_call: .; v_call: TRBV6-5; j_call: TRBJ2-3; cdr3_length: 14; cdr3_nt: TGTGCCAGCAGTTATTTCGGTAGCACAGATACGCAGTATTTT; cdr3_aa: CASSYFGSTDTQYF
clone_size: few; d_call: .; v_call: TRBV10-3; j_call: TRBJ1-4; cdr3_length: 16; cdr3_nt: TGTGCCATCAGTCCCTCTACGGGGGAGGCTAATGAAAAACTGTTTTTT; cdr3_aa: CAISPSTGEANEKLFF
clone_size: .; d_call: .; v_call: TRBV2; j_call: TRBJ1-1; cdr3_length: 12; cdr3_nt: TGTGCCAGCAGTGAAGCGGACACTGAAGCTTTCTTT; cdr3_aa: CASSEADTEAFF
clone_size: .; d_call: .; v_call: TRBV20-1; j_call: TRBJ2-5; cdr3_length: 13; cdr3_nt: TGCAGTGCTAGGTGGGGCGTTAAAGAGACCCAGTACTTC; cdr3_aa: CSARWGVKETQYF
clone_size: .; d_call: TRBD2; v_call: TRBV20-1; j_call: TRBJ2-1; cdr3_length: 14; cdr3_nt: TGCAGTGCTCCAACTAGCGGGAGAGGAAATGAGCAGTTCTTC; cdr3_aa: CSAPTSGRGNEQFF
clone_size: few; d_call: .; v_call: TRBV19; j_call: TRBJ2-3; cdr3_length: 11; cdr3_nt: TGTGCCAGTAGCTGGGGTCGTACGCAGTATTTT; cdr3_aa: CASSWGRTQYF
clone_size: few; d_call: .; v_call: TRBV12-3/TRBV12-4; j_call: TRBJ1-2; cdr3_length: 12; cdr3_nt: TGTGCCAGCAGCACGACAGGCTATGGCTACACCTTC; cdr3_aa: CASSTTGYGYTF
clone_size: .; d_call: TRBD1; v_call: TRBV25-1; j_call: TRBJ2-7; cdr3_length: 12; cdr3_nt: TGTGCCATCGGACAGGGCCCCTACGAGCAGTACTTC; cdr3_aa: CAIGQGPYEQYF
clone_size: .; d_call: TRBD1; v_call: TRBV5-1; j_call: TRBJ1-4; cdr3_length: 16; cdr3_nt: TGCGCCAGCAGCCTGGCGGGACAGGGGGATAATGAAAAACTGTTTTTT; cdr3_aa: CASSLAGQGDNEKLFF
clone_size: .; d_call: TRBD1; v_call: TRBV3-1; j_call: TRBJ1-1; cdr3_length: 14; cdr3_nt: TGTGCCAGCAGCCGCACGGACAGGAGCACCGAAGCTTTCTTT; cdr3_aa: CASSRTDRSTEAFF
clone_size: few; d_call: TRBD2; v_call: TRBV7-7; j_call: TRBJ2-5; cdr3_length: 15; cdr3_nt: TGTGCCAGCAGCCTTAGCGGGGGGTACCAAGAGACCCAGTACTTC; cdr3_aa: CASSLSGGYQETQYF
clone_size: .; d_call: .; v_call: TRBV7-2; j_call: TRBJ1-4; cdr3_length: 15; cdr3_nt: TGTGCCAGCGGCACTATGGGCCAGACCGAGGAAAAACTGTTTTTT; cdr3_aa: CASGTMGQTEEKLFF
clone_size: few; d_call: .; v_call: TRBV5-1; j_call: TRBJ2-6; cdr3_length: 17; cdr3_nt: TGCGCCAGCAGCTTGGCCCTTTTCAGCTCTGGGGCCAACGTCCTGACTTTC; cdr3_aa: CASSLALFSSGANVLTF
clone_size: .; d_call: TRBD1; v_call: TRBV7-2; j_call: TRBJ1-1; cdr3_length: 15; cdr3_nt: TGTGCCAGCAGCCCGCGGACAGGGGGAGATACTGAAGCTTTCTTT; cdr3_aa: CASSPRTGGDTEAFF
clone_size: .; d_call: .; v_call: TRBV29-1; j_call: TRBJ2-3; cdr3_length: 16; cdr3_nt: TGCAGCGTTGTCCCACAACTAGAAACCTTCACAGATACGCAGTATTTT; cdr3_aa: CSVVPQLETFTDTQYF
clone_size: .; d_call: TRBD2; v_call: TRBV12-3/TRBV12-4; j_call: TRBJ2-3; cdr3_length: 15; cdr3_nt: TGTGCCAGCAGACGGACTAGAGGGAGGGCAGATACGCAGTATTTT; cdr3_aa: CASRRTRGRADTQYF
clone_size: many; d_call: .; v_call: TRBV10-3; j_call: TRBJ2-5; cdr3_length: 14; cdr3_nt: TGTGCCATCAGTGAGAGTACAGGGCAAGAGACCCAGTACTTC; cdr3_aa: CAISESTGQETQYF